This T cell receptor beta chain originates from a study of shared clonotypes between healthy human individuals. On this clone itself: The antigen is unknown.

The CDR3 covers 14 residues. CDR1 is ENHRY and CDR2 is SYGVKD in the germline V gene. V lost 5 bases to trimming and J lost 7 bases; unmatched junction nucleotides: 8. Every one of the donors was a Caucasian adult that lived in Nashville, Tennessee. In the sorted-subset replicate PCRs, 150 to 250 ng DNA, around 30,000 T cell genomes, was used. Only in-frame clones appear in the TCRdb table, and some are missing; sequencing was by immunoSEQ multiplex PCR. The sample has roughly 2,300,000 clones, 85% to 95% seen once. Overall study results and limits: A generally larger estimated richness was seen in naive subsets than in memory subsets.

This clonotype was obtained from a man younger than 35 in good health. Some clones in this sample may be carry-over from other donors' samples. Material: naive CD4+ T cells from PBMCs. Sample subset: CD45RA+ positively selected. The chain employs TRBV10-3 and TRBJ1-5, with 7 bases identical to TRBD1. This CDR3 is CAISKDRVGQPQHF. The CDR3 DNA sequence: TGTGCCATCAGTAAAGACAGGGTCGGGCAGCCCCAGCATTTT.